Listed below are T cell receptor beta chains from one sample, sequenced in a study of OX40 agonist ivuxolimab in advanced cancers. The assay was immunoSEQ multiplex PCR, and TCRdb's table has in-frame clones only and misses some. The data show 9,500 to 15,000 clones, with 80% seen just once and approximately 30% held by the top ten. The specimen was CD4+ or CD8+ T cells sorted from blood, collected in a trial of the OX40 agonist ivuxolimab. These receptors all stem from an adult with an advanced solid tumor such as melanoma, head and neck, liver or kidney cancer. CDR3s include the opening cysteine and the closing phenylalanine or tryptophan. Fields, in order: J gene, CDR3 length, clone size, D gene, V gene, CDR3 DNA, CDR3 protein. The D gene is left open where the match is weak. Only part of the rows carry a size: once, few, many, or a class if the clone is expanded.

>TRBJ1-6|17|NA|NA|TRBV5-4
TGTGCCAGCAGCGAGACATTGGTCCCGCTGCAGAATTCACCCCTCCACTTT
CASSETLVPLQNSPLHF
>TRBJ1-5|15|NA|NA|TRBV27
TGTGCCAGCAGTTTATTGGGGGCGTTCAATCAGCCCCAGCATTTT
CASSLLGAFNQPQHF
>TRBJ2-5|15|NA|NA|TRBV7-9
TGTGCCAGCAGCCCCGAGGGGTTATACAGAGAGACCCAGTACTTC
CASSPEGLYRETQYF
>TRBJ2-5|15|NA|TRBD2|TRBV25-1
TGTGCCAGCAGTGGCGGGAGCGGAAAACAAGAGACCCAGTACTTC
CASSGGSGKQETQYF
>TRBJ2-7|15|once|TRBD1|TRBV5-3
TGTGCCAGAAGCTTGGCCGGGACAGGGGGCTACGAGCAGTACTTC
CARSLAGTGGYEQYF
>TRBJ2-1|13|NA|NA|TRBV28
TGTGCCAGCAATATTTTGACATCAAATGAGCAGTTCTTC
CASNILTSNEQFF
>TRBJ1-5|15|NA|TRBD1|TRBV5-1
TGCGCCAGCAGCCCCTCGGGACAGTTCAATCAGCCCCAGCATTTT
CASSPSGQFNQPQHF
>TRBJ2-7|14|few|NA|TRBV7-2
TGTGCCAGCAGCTTAAGCATTAACTCCTACGAGCAGTACTTC
CASSLSINSYEQYF
>TRBJ1-2|12|medium-sized|NA|TRBV29-1
TGCAGCGCACCGGACAAGGGCTATGGCTACACCTTC
CSAPDKGYGYTF
>TRBJ2-3|16|once|TRBD2|TRBV13
TGTGCCAGCACCTCTCCCCTGACTAGCGGCACAGATACGCAGTATTTT
CASTSPLTSGTDTQYF
>TRBJ1-2|16|few|TRBD1|TRBV4-2
TGTGCCAGCAGCCAAGATACCACAGGGGAAAACTATGGCTACACCTTC
CASSQDTTGENYGYTF
>TRBJ2-7|13|NA|NA|TRBV10-1
TGCGCCAGCAGTGAGACATCTTCCTACGAGCAGTACTTC
CASSETSSYEQYF
>TRBJ2-7|14|NA|TRBD2|TRBV29-1
TGCAGCGTTGAAGGTAGTAGCGGGAGTTACGAGCAGTACTTC
CSVEGSSGSYEQYF
>TRBJ1-4|15|medium-sized|TRBD1|TRBV14
TGTGCCAGCAGCGGGGGACAGGGGATGGGTGAAAAACTGTTTTTT
CASSGGQGMGEKLFF
>TRBJ2-7|16|NA|TRBD2|TRBV7-9
TGTGCCAGCAGGTCAACTAGCGGGGGGGCCAGGGACGAGCAGTACTTC
CASRSTSGGARDEQYF
>TRBJ2-1|14|NA|NA|TRBV19
TGTGCCAGTAGATCGGAGGGGAGGAACAATGAGCAGTTCTTC
CASRSEGRNNEQFF
>TRBJ2-3|16|NA|TRBD2|TRBV19
TGTGCCAGTCGGCCTTTAGCGGGGGGGCACACAGATACGCAGTATTTT
CASRPLAGGHTDTQYF
>TRBJ2-7|15|NA|NA|TRBV4-1
TGCGCCAGCAGCCAAGGCCGGCCGAGCTCCTACGAGCAGTACTTC
CASSQGRPSSYEQYF
>TRBJ2-1|16|NA|TRBD2|TRBV6-5
TGTGCCAGCAGTTATTCAGCGGGAGTGGGGGTAAATGAGCAGTTCTTC
CASSYSAGVGVNEQFF
>TRBJ1-2|13|NA|NA|TRBV19
TGTGCCAGTAGTATTGGTGGGATCGGTGGCTACACCTTC
CASSIGGIGGYTF
>TRBJ1-3|17|NA|NA|TRBV7-8
TGTGCCAGCAGCTTTGTGCTATCGGGGGACTCTGGAAACACCATATATTTT
CASSFVLSGDSGNTIYF
>TRBJ2-7|15|NA|TRBD1|TRBV28
TGTGCCAGCAGTCGACCAGGACAGGGTGTGGGCGAGCAGTACTTC
CASSRPGQGVGEQYF
>TRBJ2-5|16|NA|TRBD2|TRBV15
TGTGCCACCAGCAGAGAGGGCGGCGGGGGAGGGGAGACCCAGTACTTC
CATSREGGGGGETQYF
>TRBJ2-3|19|once|TRBD2|TRBV7-3
TGTGCCAGCAGCTCAACAGGACTAGCGGGAGGGAAAAACACAGATACGCAGTATTTT
CASSSTGLAGGKNTDTQYF
>TRBJ2-3|14|NA|NA|TRBV30
TGTGCCTGGAGGGCTACGGGGTGGGCAGATACGCAGTATTTT
CAWRATGWADTQYF
>TRBJ1-1|16|NA|TRBD1|TRBV7-9
TGTGCCAGCAGCCTGGCCCGAGGGACAGGGAGCCCTGAAGCTTTCTTT
CASSLARGTGSPEAFF
>TRBJ2-7|14|NA|NA|TRBV27
TGTGCCAGCAGTTTATCGATCTCATACGTAGAGCAGTACTTC
CASSLSISYVEQYF
>TRBJ2-7|16|NA|NA|TRBV27
TGTGCCAGCAGTTTATACGGCGGGACGAGCTCCTACGAGCAGTACTTC
CASSLYGGTSSYEQYF
>TRBJ2-7|14|NA|NA|TRBV27
TGTGCCAGCAGTTTAAATAGGGGGTTCGACGAGCAGTACTTC
CASSLNRGFDEQYF
>TRBJ2-5|14|NA|NA|TRBV11-2
TGTGCCAGCAGCCCACGAGCGACCCAAGAGACCCAGTACTTC
CASSPRATQETQYF
>TRBJ1-2|12|NA|NA|TRBV29-1
TGCAGCGTGACCGGTAGTAACTATGGCTACACCTTC
CSVTGSNYGYTF
>TRBJ2-3|21|NA|TRBD1|TRBV6-1
TGTGCCAGCAGTGAAGGGGGGACAGGGGGCCATAGCGGGAGTTGGACAGATACGCAGTATTTT
CASSEGGTGGHSGSWTDTQYF
>TRBJ1-5|17|once|NA|TRBV19
TGTGCCAGTAGTACGCCCCAGAGTGGGGGGCGGAATCAGCCCCAGCATTTT
CASSTPQSGGRNQPQHF
>TRBJ2-3|15|medium-sized|TRBD1|TRBV6-1
TGTGCCAGCAGTGAAGCGCTACAGGGGGCAGATACGCAGTATTTT
CASSEALQGADTQYF
>TRBJ1-6|14|few|NA|TRBV27
TGTGCCAGCAGTTTGAGTCAGGGGAGTTCACCCCTCCACTTT
CASSLSQGSSPLHF
>TRBJ2-1|17|NA|TRBD2|TRBV9
TGTGCCAGCAGCGTAGTGGGAGGCGGGGGAGCCTACAATGAGCAGTTCTTC
CASSVVGGGGAYNEQFF
>TRBJ2-2|15|NA|NA|TRBV9
TGTGCCAGCAGCGTAGGAGGGGCGGCGACCGGGGAGCTGTTTTTT
CASSVGGAATGELFF